This T cell receptor (beta chain) came from a study of vaccination and CD4 T cells after COVID-19. About the study: Post-vaccine sample collection happened at a median of approximately 74 days after dose two, ranging 14 to 241. Study-level findings and limits: A nonsignificant median increase from about 22 to 38 SARS-CoV-2-reactive clonotypes was observed. Spike mono-reactivity applied to 304 of 307 vaccine-specific clones detected in convalescent patients.

This clonotype appeared a few times. The antigen is unknown. Sequencing of the DNA from cultured CD4+ T cells was carried out with the Oncomine TCR Beta short-read assay. Researchers extracted genomic DNA from CD4+ T cells that had been cultured. MiXCR, applied by TCRdb to the PCR reads, yields one record per CDR3 protein. The sample includes 9,500 to 15,000 distinct CDR3 sequences, 60% seen only once; the top ten take under 9.5%. Germline loops: CDR1 KGHDR, CDR2 SFDVKD. Germline trimming cut 4 bases from V and 4 bases from J; bases unmatched to any gene: 16. This CDR3 is built from 19 residues. Described treatment: roughly ten-day PBMC culture with coronavirus spike peptide pools or control peptides (ViraFEST assay).

The chain uses TRBV24-1 and TRBJ2-5; 11 positions match TRBD2. Sequencing was done on a sample of CD4+ T cells from blood, cultured in vitro. This sequence originates from a human donor who had recovered from COVID-19. DNA of the CDR3: TGTGCCACCAGTGACGCAGGGACTATAGCGGGAGGGCCGGGAGAGACCCAGTACTTC. Protein: CATSDAGTIAGGPGETQYF.